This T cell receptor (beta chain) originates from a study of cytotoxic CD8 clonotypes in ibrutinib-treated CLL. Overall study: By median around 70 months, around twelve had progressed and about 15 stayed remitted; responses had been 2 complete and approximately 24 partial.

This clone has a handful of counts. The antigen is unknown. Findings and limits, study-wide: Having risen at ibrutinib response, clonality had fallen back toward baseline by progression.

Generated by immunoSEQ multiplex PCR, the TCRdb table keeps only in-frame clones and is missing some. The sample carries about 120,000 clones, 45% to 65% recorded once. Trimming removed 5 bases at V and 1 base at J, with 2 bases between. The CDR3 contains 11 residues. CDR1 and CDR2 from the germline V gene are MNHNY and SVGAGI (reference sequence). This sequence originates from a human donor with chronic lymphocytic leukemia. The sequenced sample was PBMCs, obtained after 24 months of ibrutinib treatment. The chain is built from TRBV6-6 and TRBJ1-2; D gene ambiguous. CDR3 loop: CASSSNYGYTF. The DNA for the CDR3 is TGTGCCAGCAGTAGTAACTATGGCTACACCTTC.